The 30 T cell receptor beta chains below were found in one sample sequenced in a study of technical replicates of blood from several donors. Profiled with immunoSEQ multiplex PCR; TCRdb holds only in-frame clones, not every one. Of under 85,000 clones in the sample, 94% are singletons; the top ten hold 0.2% to 0.3%. Sequenced input: T cells isolated from PBMCs. The receptors here all came from a human donor in good health.

This chain connects TRBV5-1 to TRBJ2-2; perhaps TRBD2 as D (6 bases). Per germline, CDR1 SGHRS and CDR2 YFSETQ. The CDR3 extends over 15 amino acids. The V gene lost 6 bases and the J gene lost 6 bases, with 18 bases spanning the gap. CDR3 coding DNA: TGCGCCAGCATTGCTCCGGGAGCGGTTGCCGGGGAGCTGTTTTTT. Its translation is CASIAPGAVAGELFF. The full variable domain, in which reference TRBV5-1 and TRBJ2-2 provide the parts outside the CDR3, is KAGVTQTPRYLIKTRGQQVTLSCSPISGHRSVSWYQQTPGQGLQFLFEYFSETQRNKGNFPGRFSGRQFSNSRSEMNVSTLELGDSALYLCASIAPGAVAGELFFGEGSRLTVL.

CDR3 in amino acids: CARSLLWALSGNTIYF. CDR3 coding DNA: TGCGCCAGATCCCTCTTATGGGCGCTATCTGGAAACACCATATATTTT. The rearrangement links TRBV5-1 to TRBJ1-3; D call uncertain. The length of the CDR3 is 16 residues. Trimming removed 8 bases at V and 1 base at J, with 19 bases between. CDR1 and CDR2 (germline): SGHRS, YFSETQ.

The chain employs TRBV7-9 and TRBJ1-2; D may be TRBD1 (5 bases). Germline V gene lookup returns CDR1 SEHNR and CDR2 FQNEAQ (reference sequence). The CDR3 sequence is 14 residues long. V was shortened by 0 bases and J by 8 bases, with 13 bases between the two germline ends. The CDR3 nucleotides read TGTGCCAGCAGCTTAGCTCCCTATCGACAGGGCTACACCTTC. Translating it yields CASSLAPYRQGYTF.

The CDR3, as DNA: TGCGCCAGCAGCTTGACGGGAAACACTGAAGCTTTCTTT. Protein product: CASSLTGNTEAFF. The chain combines TRBV5-1 with TRBJ1-1; the D is unclear. The CDR3 loop spans 13 amino acids. Trimming left V 1 base short and J 2 bases short, with 6 bases between. CDR1 is SGHRS, CDR2 YFSETQ, per germline.

V usage is TRBV11-2 and J usage is TRBJ1-3; TRBD1 aligns across 9 bases. This CDR3 has 15 residues. Germline V lookup: CDR1 SGHAT, CDR2 FQNNGV. The V gene end was trimmed by 5 bases and the J gene end by 4 bases; junction bases not matched to a gene: 6. CDR3 protein: CASSRSGQGGNTIYF. DNA for the CDR3: TGTGCCAGCAGCCGATCGGGACAGGGAGGAAACACCATATATTTT.

Only one count was recorded for this clone. The chain has TRBV2 and TRBJ2-5; 11 bases line up with TRBD1. This CDR3 comprises 14 residues. The V gene end was trimmed by 7 bases and the J gene end by 5 bases; junction bases not matched to a gene: 6. In germline, CDR1 is SNHLY, CDR2 FYNNEI. The CDR3, as DNA: TGTGCCAGCAAGTGGGACAGGGGGAGGGAGACCCAGTACTTC. This sequence encodes CASKWDRGRETQYF.

The gene calls are TRBV11-3 and TRBJ1-1, with a possible D match to TRBD1 (5 bases). Germline CDR1 reads SGHNT; CDR2 reads YENEEA. The CDR3 contains 16 residues. V was shortened by 5 bases and J by 1 base, with 17 bases between the two germline ends. The CDR3 bases are TGTGCCAGCAGCCCTGGCCTCGGACATCCGAACACTGAAGCTTTCTTT. Its translation is CASSPGLGHPNTEAFF.

The rearrangement joins TRBV30 to TRBJ2-3; a weak D match, TRBD2 (6 bases). This CDR3 has 15 residues. From germline, CDR1 is GTSNPN and CDR2 SVGIG (reference sequence). The V end lost 7 bases, the J end lost 0 bases, and 17 bases lay between the germline ends. CDR3 sequence reads: CASSGTGTSTDTQYF. CDR3 bases: TGTGCCTCTTCCGGGACGGGGACTAGCACAGATACGCAGTATTTT. The entire variable domain, with the rest obtained from reference TRBV30 and TRBJ2-3, is as follows: SQTIHQWPATLVQPVGSPLSLECTVEGTSNPNLYWYRQAAGRGLQLLFYSVGIGQISSEVPQNLSASRPQDRQFILSSKKLLLSDSGFYLCASSGTGTSTDTQYFGPGTRLTVL.

V and J are TRBV11-3 and TRBJ2-2, with D possibly matching TRBD2 (6 bases). The CDR3 is made up of 14 amino acids. V lost 5 bases and J 6 bases, leaving 13 bases between the germline ends. Germline CDR1 SGHNT, CDR2 YENEEA. The CDR3 coding sequence is TGTGCCAGCAGCAAGGGACTCGCACCCGGGGAGCTGTTTTTT. Translating gives CASSKGLAPGELFF.

This clone appeared a few times. J is TRBJ1-1 and V is TRBV19; D not certain. Trimming stripped 11 bases from V and 1 base from J, with 20 bases between. Germline CDR1 LNHDA, CDR2 SQIVND (reference sequence). The CDR3 length is 15 residues. As DNA, the CDR3 is TGTGCCTCGGGTTTACCTACCCCTTGGAACACTGAAGCTTTCTTT. Translation: CASGLPTPWNTEAFF.

The genes are TRBV30 and TRBJ2-2, with D possibly TRBD2 on 6 matching bases. V was trimmed by 0 bases and J by 7 bases, leaving 21 bases between them. CDR1 and CDR2 from the germline V gene are GTSNPN and SVGIG (reference sequence). The CDR3 sequence is 17 residues long. The CDR3 here is CAWSVRGGFQGGGELFF. The CDR3, as DNA: TGTGCCTGGAGTGTACGAGGTGGTTTTCAGGGAGGCGGGGAGCTGTTTTTT.

The chain has TRBV7-8 and TRBJ2-5; no definite D call. Germline V CDR1 and CDR2: SGHVS, FQNEAQ. The germline V and J ends were trimmed by 2 bases and 5 bases, with 9 bases remaining between them. The CDR3 spans 13 residues. CDR3 bases: TGTGCCAGCAGCTTATCGAAGAGGGAGACCCAGTACTTC. This translates into CASSLSKRETQYF.

The V and J genes are TRBV5-1 and TRBJ2-7, with D perhaps matching TRBD2 (5 bases). CDR3 length: 12 residues. V lost 2 bases, J lost 6 bases, and 9 bases lay in between. Per the germline V gene, CDR1 is SGHRS and CDR2 is YFSETQ. The CDR3 spells CASSFGESEQYF. DNA of the CDR3: TGCGCCAGCAGCTTCGGGGAGTCCGAGCAGTACTTC.

V and J are TRBV5-4 and TRBJ2-1; 9 bases are shared with TRBD2. The CDR3 totals 14 residues. Unmatched junction bases numbered 4, after V lost 2 bases and J lost 7 bases. The germline V gene encodes CDR1 SGHNT and CDR2 YYREEE (reference sequence). The CDR3 sequence is CASSFPGLANEQFF. CDR3 bases: TGTGCCAGCAGCTTCCCCGGACTAGCGAATGAGCAGTTCTTC.

This chain links TRBV5-1 with TRBJ2-1; TRBD2 aligns across 11 bases. This CDR3 contains 16 residues. CDR1 is SGHRS and CDR2 is YFSETQ in the germline V gene. J was trimmed by 7 bases and V by 2 bases; bases with no gene match: 8. CDR3 protein: CASSFRETSGINEQFF. CDR3 in DNA: TGCGCCAGCAGCTTTAGGGAGACTAGCGGGATTAATGAGCAGTTCTTC.

The V gene is TRBV6-5, the J gene TRBJ1-2; D is perhaps TRBD1 (5 bases). This CDR3 has 13 residues. Trimming took off 2 bases at V and 5 bases at J, with 9 bases between the two ends. Germline assignment: CDR1 MNHEY and CDR2 SVGAGI. The CDR3 sequence is CASSYNQGYGYTF. DNA for the CDR3: TGTGCCAGCAGTTACAATCAGGGATATGGCTACACCTTC.

The V call is TRBV25-1, the J call TRBJ2-2; tentatively, D is TRBD2 (6 bases). V was pared by 3 bases and J by 4 bases, with 18 bases between. The CDR3 length is 17 residues. In germline, CDR1 is MGHDK, CDR2 SYGVNS. The DNA of the CDR3 is TGTGCCAGCAGTGATCCTACTGGAGGGGACGTCACCGGGGAGCTGTTTTTT. Translating it yields CASSDPTGGDVTGELFF. The entire variable domain, with the rest obtained from reference TRBV25-1 and TRBJ2-2, is as follows: EADIYQTPRYLVIGTGKKITLECSQTMGHDKMYWYQQDPGMELHLIHYSYGVNSTEKGDLSSESTVSRIRTEHFPLTLESARPSHTSQYLCASSDPTGGDVTGELFFGEGSRLTVL.

The chain carries TRBV19 and TRBJ2-2; 8 nucleotides match TRBD1. Trimming took 3 bases from V and 5 from J; bases not matched to a gene: 5. From germline, CDR1 is LNHDA and CDR2 SQIVND (reference sequence). This CDR3 comprises 15 residues. The chain's CDR3 is CASSILTGVTGELFF. The CDR3 DNA reads as TGTGCCAGTAGTATCCTGACAGGGGTGACCGGGGAGCTGTTTTTT.

The gene calls are TRBV28 and TRBJ2-7; D perhaps matches TRBD1 (5 bases). Per germline, CDR1 MDHEN and CDR2 SYDVKM. V lost 7 bases to trimming and J lost 5 bases, with 15 bases between them. The length of the CDR3 is 13 residues. CDR3 nucleotide sequence: TGTGCCAGCACTATCTGGGGCGCCCACGAGCAGTACTTC. Protein sequence: CASTIWGAHEQYF.

As DNA, the CDR3 is TGCGCCAGCAGCTTGGAGACTAGCGTCACAGATACGCAGTATTTT. This codes for CASSLETSVTDTQYF. The V and J genes are TRBV5-1 and TRBJ2-3, with 8 bases fitting TRBD2. V dropped 0 bases and J dropped 2; count of bases not matched to a gene: 2. CDR3 length: 15 amino acids. Germline lookup yields CDR1 SGHRS and CDR2 YFSETQ.

The chain combines TRBV5-6 with TRBJ2-1, with a possible D match to TRBD2 (6 bases). This CDR3 has 17 amino acids. CDR1 is SGHDT and CDR2 is YYEEEE in the germline V gene. V lost 5 bases and J lost 1, with 19 bases in between. The CDR3 sequence is CASRLGLVAISYNEQFF. The DNA of the CDR3 is TGTGCCAGCAGACTGGGACTCGTTGCGATATCCTACAATGAGCAGTTCTTC.

The count of this clone is one. J is TRBJ2-5 and V is TRBV21-1; the table's D call of TRBD1 was not tested on the DNA. TRBV21-1 is listed as a pseudogene. The length of the CDR3 is 14 residues. This CDR3 reads CASSRTGREETQYF. The CDR3 nucleotides are TGTGCCAGCAGCCGGACAGGTCGAGAAGAGACCCAGTACTTC.

The chain carries TRBV5-1 and TRBJ1-2; the D gene is possibly TRBD1 (5 bases). CDR1 and CDR2 from the germline V gene are SGHRS and YFSETQ. There are 13 residues in the CDR3. Trimming took 5 bases from V and 0 from J, leaving 8 bases between them. The CDR3 coding sequence is TGCGCCAGCAGGTCGACAGCTAACTATGGCTACACCTTC. It codes for CASRSTANYGYTF.

The V gene is TRBV5-1, the J gene TRBJ2-7; the D gene is possibly TRBD1 (6 bases). CDR1 and CDR2 from the germline V gene are SGHRS and YFSETQ. The CDR3 spans 16 residues. The germline V and J ends were trimmed by 2 bases and 5 bases, with 20 bases remaining between them. CDR3 nucleotides: TGCGCCAGCAGCTTAGGGAACCAAGGACAGACGGACGAGCAGTACTTC. Translation gives CASSLGNQGQTDEQYF.

The chain carries TRBV6-5 and TRBJ2-1; D is possibly TRBD1 (6 bases). Trimming stripped 6 bases from V and 7 bases from J, with 10 bases between. CDR3 length equals 12 residues. Germline lookup yields CDR1 MNHEY and CDR2 SVGAGI. CDR3 bases: TGTGCCAGCAGCACAACAGGGAATGAGCAGTTCTTC. Translated, it gives CASSTTGNEQFF.

This chain links TRBV15 with TRBJ1-1; D not resolved. Deletions cut 5 bases from V and 7 bases from J, with 8 bases between. The CDR3 totals 11 residues. Germline-derived CDR1 and CDR2 are LNHNV and YYDKDF (reference sequence). CDR3 amino acids: CATSPGVEAFF. CDR3 nucleotides: TGTGCCACCAGCCCGGGAGTTGAAGCTTTCTTT. The full variable domain, in which reference TRBV15 and TRBJ1-1 provide the parts outside the CDR3, is DAMVIQNPRYQVTQFGKPVTLSCSQTLNHNVMYWYQQKSSQAPKLLFHYYDKDFNNEADTPDNFQSRRPNTSFCFLDIRSPGLGDTAMYLCATSPGVEAFFGQGTRLTVV.

A few counts support this clone. The rearrangement uses TRBV7-7 and TRBJ2-2; TRBD2 might be the D (7 bases). Germline values: CDR1 SSHAT, CDR2 FNYEAQ (reference sequence). Trimming took 5 bases from V and 5 from J, leaving 18 bases between them. The CDR3 is made up of 16 amino acids. This CDR3 is CASSPAAAGATGELFF. Written as DNA, the CDR3 is TGTGCCAGCAGCCCGGCAGCCGCGGGGGCGACCGGGGAGCTGTTTTTT. Drawing the rest from reference TRBV7-7 and TRBJ2-2, the complete variable domain is GAGVSQSPRYKVTKRGQDVTLRCDPISSHATLYWYQQALGQGPEFLTYFNYEAQPDKSGLPSDRFSAERPEGSISTLTIQRTEQRDSAMYRCASSPAAAGATGELFFGEGSRLTVL.

This chain links TRBV7-2 with TRBJ2-7, with 8 bases lining up with TRBD1. This CDR3 has 15 amino acids. Germline values: CDR1 SGHTA, CDR2 FQGNSA. V lost 3 bases to trimming and J lost 1 base; unmatched junction nucleotides: 5. The chain's CDR3 is CASSFSGTGSYEQYF. CDR3 DNA: TGTGCCAGCAGCTTTTCTGGGACAGGATCCTACGAGCAGTACTTC.

This chain connects TRBV5-1 to TRBJ2-2, with 7 positions matching TRBD2. CDR3 length equals 14 residues. The V segment lost 1 base and the J segment 3 bases; nucleotides outside the gene matches: 0. The germline CDR1 and CDR2 sequences are SGHRS and YFSETQ. The CDR3 DNA reads TGCGCCAGCAGCTTGCGGGGGGACACCGGGGAGCTGTTTTTT. It yields the protein CASSLRGDTGELFF.

This chain uses TRBV4-1 with TRBJ2-5; D call uncertain. V lost 4 bases, J lost 2 bases, and 8 bases lay in between. This CDR3 region has 13 residues. Germline-derived CDR1 and CDR2 are MGHRA and YSYEKL. The CDR3: CASSPLLQETQYF. CDR3 nucleotides: TGCGCCAGCAGCCCACTGTTACAAGAGACCCAGTACTTC.